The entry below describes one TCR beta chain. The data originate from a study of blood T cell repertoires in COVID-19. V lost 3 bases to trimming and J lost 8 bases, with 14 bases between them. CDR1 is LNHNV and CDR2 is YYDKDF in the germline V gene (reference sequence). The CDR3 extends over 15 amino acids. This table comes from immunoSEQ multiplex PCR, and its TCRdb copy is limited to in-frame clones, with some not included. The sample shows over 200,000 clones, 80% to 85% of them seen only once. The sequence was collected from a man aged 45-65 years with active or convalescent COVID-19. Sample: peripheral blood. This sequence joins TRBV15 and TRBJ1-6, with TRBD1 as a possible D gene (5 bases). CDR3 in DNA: TGTGCCACCAGCAGGGACCAGGGTTGGGATTCACCCCTCCACTTT. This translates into CATSRDQGWDSPLHF.